This T cell receptor beta chain was profiled in a study of blood T cell repertoires in COVID-19. Background on the study: The study drew acute and convalescent COVID-19 samples from the United States, Italy and Spain. T cells, B-cell-depleted T cells, or PBMCs supplied cDNA or gDNA.

This CDR3 comprises 14 residues. Trimming cost V 1 base and J 9 bases, with 14 bases left between them. Germline V gene data show CDR1 as SGHDT and CDR2 as YYEEEE. This clone occurred once. Data came from immunoSEQ multiplex PCR; TCRdb stores just in-frame clones and leaves some out. The data show roughly 350,000 clones, about 90% seen once. The genes are TRBV5-6 and TRBJ2-1; weak D call: TRBD1 (6 bases). The origin of this receptor is a woman aged 18-29 years who had recovered from COVID-19. Source material: peripheral blood. CDR3 nucleotides: TGTGCCAGCAGCTTGTCACAGGGAATTGGTGAGCAGTTCTTC. It is translated as CASSLSQGIGEQFF.